This is a list of T cell receptor beta chains from one sample in a study of identical twins. TCRdb reanalysed the 5' RACE reads using MiXCR and keeps one entry per CDR3 protein. Here the sample spans a few hundred thousand distinct CDR3 sequences, about 16% being singletons. These records were also assigned to another study, of yellow fever vaccine responses in identical twins.

The sequenced material came from CD4+ T cells sorted from blood. The receptor set was obtained from a woman under 30 in good health. Each CDR3 is given with its conserved first and last residue. A D gene is named only where the DNA matches it firmly. Clone size, where shown, is once, few, many, or a class for clones that have expanded.

>TRBJ2-4|TRBD2|-|TRBV12-3/TRBV12-4
CASSPSGRAPKNIQYF
TGTGCCAGCAGTCCCTCAGGGAGGGCTCCCAAAAACATTCAGTACTTC
>TRBJ2-2|-|few|TRBV12-3/TRBV12-4
CASNPLGWANTGELFF
TGTGCCAGCAACCCCCTGGGGTGGGCGAACACCGGGGAGCTGTTTTTT
>TRBJ2-6|-|-|TRBV27
CASSPFSGANVLTF
TGTGCCAGCAGTCCCTTCTCTGGGGCCAACGTCCTGACTTTC
>TRBJ2-2|-|-|TRBV6-1
CASTKQAANTGELFF
TGTGCCAGCACCAAGCAAGCTGCGAACACCGGGGAGCTGTTTTTT
>TRBJ2-7|-|-|TRBV6-5
CASSSGEVGEQYF
TGTGCCAGCAGTTCCGGGGAGGTTGGCGAGCAGTACTTC
>TRBJ1-4|-|few|TRBV12-3/TRBV12-4
CASSADGPNEKLFF
TGTGCCAGCAGTGCGGACGGACCCAATGAAAAACTGTTTTTT
>TRBJ2-7|TRBD1|-|TRBV3-1
CASSPGTASEQYF
TGTGCCAGCAGCCCAGGGACAGCCTCCGAGCAGTACTTC
>TRBJ2-1|-|-|TRBV12-3/TRBV12-4
CASSKNPGTFNEQFF
TGTGCCAGCAGTAAAAACCCGGGTACCTTCAATGAGCAGTTCTTC
>TRBJ2-5|-|few|TRBV3-1
CASSQRGTETQYF
TGTGCCAGCAGCCAACGGGGGACAGAGACCCAGTACTTC
>TRBJ1-5|-|-|TRBV2
CASSEGQRGGPQHF
TGTGCCAGCAGTGAAGGGCAGCGCGGGGGGCCCCAGCATTTT
>TRBJ2-1|-|many|TRBV12-3/TRBV12-4
CASSSQAYSYNEQFF
TGTGCCAGCAGTTCTCAGGCGTACTCCTACAATGAGCAGTTCTTC
>TRBJ2-3|-|many|TRBV5-1
CASSLDRAADTQYF
TGCGCCAGCAGCTTGGACAGGGCCGCAGATACGCAGTATTTT
>TRBJ2-1|-|-|TRBV10-3
CAISGPTAERSNYNEQFF
TGTGCCATCAGTGGGCCCACTGCGGAACGTTCTAACTACAATGAGCAGTTCTTC
>TRBJ2-3|-|many|TRBV12-3/TRBV12-4
CASSLGGRNTDTQYF
TGTGCCAGCAGTTTAGGGGGCCGGAACACAGATACGCAGTATTTT
>TRBJ2-1|TRBD2|few|TRBV7-6
CASSLGTSGGAAYNEQFF
TGTGCCAGCAGCTTGGGGACTAGCGGGGGGGCGGCCTACAATGAGCAGTTCTTC
>TRBJ2-1|-|-|TRBV3-1
CASSQTFIGGHQSSYNEQFF
TGTGCCAGCAGCCAAACTTTTATTGGAGGTCACCAGAGCTCCTACAATGAGCAGTTCTTC
>TRBJ2-3|TRBD2|-|TRBV20-1
CGASRTSGGPSDVTDTQYF
TGCGGTGCTAGTAGGACTAGCGGGGGGCCATCAGACGTCACAGATACGCAGTATTTT
>TRBJ1-4|TRBD1|many|TRBV12-3/TRBV12-4
CASRIGTANEKLFF
TGTGCCAGCAGGATCGGGACAGCTAATGAAAAACTGTTTTTT
>TRBJ1-5|-|-|TRBV5-6
CASSLGPGNQPQHF
TGTGCCAGCAGCTTGGGGCCGGGCAATCAGCCCCAGCATTTT
>TRBJ2-1|TRBD1|few|TRBV12-3/TRBV12-4
CASRTGTGSYNEQFF
TGTGCCAGCAGGACCGGGACAGGCTCCTACAATGAGCAGTTCTTC
>TRBJ1-2|TRBD1|few|TRBV5-1
CASSYNPGQGNYGYTF
TGCGCCAGCAGCTATAACCCGGGACAGGGAAACTATGGCTACACCTTC
>TRBJ2-5|-|few|TRBV5-1
CASSLGGAEETQYF
TGCGCCAGCAGTTTGGGGGGGGCTGAAGAGACCCAGTACTTC
>TRBJ2-3|TRBD2|-|TRBV5-4
CASSFLAGATDTQYF
TGTGCCAGCAGCTTCCTAGCGGGCGCCACAGATACGCAGTATTTT
>TRBJ1-2|-|many|TRBV11-2
CASSLVGDGYTF
TGTGCCAGCAGCTTAGTAGGGGATGGCTACACCTTC
>TRBJ2-7|-|many|TRBV12-3/TRBV12-4
CASSLALEQYF
TGTGCCAGCAGTTTAGCGCTTGAGCAGTACTTC
>TRBJ1-5|-|few|TRBV3-1
CASSQGQINQPQHF
TGTGCCAGCAGCCAGGGACAAATCAATCAGCCCCAGCATTTT
>TRBJ1-2|TRBD1|few|TRBV10-3
CAISETTGQGAYGYTF
TGTGCCATCAGTGAGACGACGGGACAGGGGGCATATGGCTACACCTTC
>TRBJ2-6|TRBD1|few|TRBV6-5
CASSSTGVPGANVLTF
TGTGCCAGCAGTTCCACAGGGGTTCCTGGGGCCAACGTCCTGACTTTC
>TRBJ2-7|TRBD2|-|TRBV5-1
CASSSSGRIHEQYF
TGCGCCAGCAGCTCGAGCGGGAGAATCCACGAGCAGTACTTC
>TRBJ1-2|-|few|TRBV29-1
CSVIHNYGYTF
TGCAGCGTTATTCACAACTATGGCTACACCTTC
>TRBJ1-1|TRBD1|-|TRBV5-1
CASSRTGEMEAFF
TGCGCCAGCAGCCGGACAGGGGAGATGGAAGCTTTCTTT
>TRBJ1-5|-|-|TRBV21-1
CAQPPQGRHQPQHF
TGTGCCCAGCCCCCCCAGGGCAGGCATCAGCCCCAGCATTTT
>TRBJ2-1|-|-|TRBV7-2
CASSPGKGPYNEQFF
TGTGCCAGCAGCCCGGGCAAGGGCCCCTACAATGAGCAGTTCTTC
>TRBJ2-5|TRBD2|-|TRBV20-1
CSASRLAGQETQYF
TGCAGTGCTAGTCGGCTAGCGGGACAAGAGACCCAGTACTTC
>TRBJ2-5|-|many|TRBV20-1
CSARGGRETQYF
TGCAGTGCTAGGGGGGGAAGAGAGACCCAGTACTTC
>TRBJ2-1|-|-|TRBV4-1
CASSRSDSDMREQFF
TGCGCCAGCAGTCGAAGCGACAGCGATATGAGAGAGCAGTTCTTC
>TRBJ2-1|-|few|TRBV9
CASSAYKSEQFF
TGTGCCAGCAGCGCTTACAAGTCTGAGCAGTTCTTC
>TRBJ2-7|TRBD1|few|TRBV5-1
CASSVRDRDEQYF
TGCGCCAGCAGCGTCCGGGACAGGGACGAGCAGTACTTC
>TRBJ2-7|-|few|TRBV20-1
CSARRGGGTYEQYF
TGCAGTGCTAGACGGGGTGGAGGCACCTACGAGCAGTACTTC
>TRBJ2-4|TRBD2|-|TRBV15
CATSTETSGGLRYF
TGTGCCACCAGCACGGAGACTAGCGGGGGGCTCCGGTACTTC
>TRBJ2-3|TRBD2|few|TRBV6-1
CASSPIAGGDTDTQYF
TGTGCCAGCAGTCCTATAGCGGGAGGGGACACAGATACGCAGTATTTT
>TRBJ2-1|-|-|TRBV20-1
CSATSGPTFEQFF
TGCAGTGCTACCTCGGGACCTACCTTCGAGCAGTTCTTC
>TRBJ2-3|-|-|TRBV6-1
CATVGGGRGSTDTQYF
TGTGCCACCGTCGGTGGCGGGCGGGGTTCGACAGATACGCAGTATTTT
>TRBJ2-5|-|few|TRBV12-3/TRBV12-4
CASSFYSQETQYF
TGTGCCAGCAGTTTCTACAGTCAAGAGACCCAGTACTTC
>TRBJ2-2|TRBD2|few|TRBV24-1
CATSDPGREGNTGELFF
TGTGCCACCAGTGATCCGGGGCGGGAGGGAAACACCGGGGAGCTGTTTTTT
>TRBJ2-1|TRBD2|-|TRBV10-3
CATRGGGNYNEQFF
TGTGCCACCCGCGGGGGAGGTAACTACAATGAGCAGTTCTTC
>TRBJ2-7|TRBD2|-|TRBV5-6
CASSGTSGSGEQYF
TGTGCCAGCAGCGGGACTAGCGGGAGTGGCGAGCAGTACTTC
>TRBJ2-5|TRBD2|-|TRBV28
CASSLGLAGDGETQYF
TGTGCCAGCAGTTTGGGACTAGCGGGAGACGGGGAGACCCAGTACTTC
>TRBJ2-5|TRBD2|few|TRBV5-1
CASSFLGGGKETQYF
TGCGCCAGCAGCTTCCTCGGCGGGGGGAAGGAGACCCAGTACTTC
>TRBJ1-1|TRBD1|few|TRBV2
CASRQGASTEAFF
TGTGCCAGCAGACAGGGGGCCAGTACTGAAGCTTTCTTT
>TRBJ2-1|-|-|TRBV20-1
CSASGGIGQWEQFF
TGCAGTGCTAGTGGGGGGATAGGACAATGGGAGCAGTTCTTC
>TRBJ2-1|TRBD1|-|TRBV28
CASSVGTGPSNEQFF
TGTGCCAGCAGCGTTGGGACAGGGCCTTCCAATGAGCAGTTCTTC
>TRBJ2-7|-|-|TRBV28
CASSLGLGRANSYEQYF
TGTGCCAGCAGTTTGGGGTTAGGGCGGGCAAACTCCTACGAGCAGTACTTC
>TRBJ2-2|-|few|TRBV20-1
CSAQTPSNTGELFF
TGCAGTGCTCAGACACCCTCGAACACCGGGGAGCTGTTTTTT